Each of the 24 T cell receptor beta chains below was sequenced from the same sample in a study of cytotoxic CD8 clonotypes in ibrutinib-treated CLL. Only in-frame clones appear in the TCRdb table, and some are missing; sequencing was by immunoSEQ multiplex PCR. The top ten hold just over 15% of the sample, which has 250,000 or so clones, less than 75% seen once. Sample: PBMCs, taken after 24 months of ibrutinib treatment. Receptors were obtained from a human donor with chronic lymphocytic leukemia.

In the case of this clone: The sample carries other DNA sequences with the same CDR3. This chain joins TRBV28 and TRBJ2-7, with TRBD1 as a possible D gene (6 bases). The germline CDR1 and CDR2 sequences are MDHEN and SYDVKM. V was pared by 5 bases and J by 4 bases, with 9 bases between. The CDR3 spans 12 residues. CDR3 in amino acids: CASSPQGYEQYF. Here the CDR3 DNA reads TGTGCCAGCAGTCCCCAGGGGTACGAGCAGTACTTC. The variable domain in full, with the rest retrieved from reference TRBV28 and TRBJ2-7, is DVKVTQSSRYLVKRTGEKVFLECVQDMDHENMFWYRQDPGLGLRLIYFSYDVKMKEKGDIPEGYSVSREKKERFSLILESASTNQTSMYLCASSPQGYEQYFGPGTRLTVT.

The chain uses TRBV27 and TRBJ2-7, with D unclear. V lost 6 bases to trimming and J lost 7 bases, with 16 bases between them. The CDR3 loop spans 13 amino acids. CDR1 is MNHEY, CDR2 SMNVEV, per germline (reference sequence). CDR3 coding DNA: TGTGCCAGCAGCCCCATTAGTCGCATAGAGCAGTACTTC. Protein sequence: CASSPISRIEQYF.

CDR3 loop: CASRLAGNHNEQFF. CDR3 DNA: TGTGCCAGCCGACTAGCGGGAAACCACAATGAGCAGTTCTTC. This sequence joins TRBV2 and TRBJ2-1; 11 nucleotides align to TRBD2. Per the germline V gene, CDR1 is SNHLY and CDR2 is FYNNEI. J was trimmed by 5 bases and V by 8 bases; bases with no gene match: 5. The CDR3 has 14 residues.

The CDR3 sequence: CASSSLSDEQYF. CDR3 bases: TGTGCCAGCAGCTCACTCAGCGACGAGCAGTACTTC. This rearrangement joins TRBV7-9 to TRBJ2-7; D gene ambiguous. V was clipped by 4 bases and J by 5 bases, with 9 bases between them. From germline, CDR1 is SEHNR and CDR2 FQNEAQ (reference sequence). This CDR3 contains 12 residues. Using reference TRBV7-9 and TRBJ2-7 for the parts outside the CDR3, the full variable domain is DTGVSQNPRHKITKRGQNVTFRCDPISEHNRLYWYRQTLGQGPEFLTYFQNEAQLEKSRLLSDRFSAERPKGSFSTLEIQRTEQGDSAMYLCASSSLSDEQYFGPGTRLTVT.

CDR3: CASTRGELSYEQYF. The CDR3 bases are TGTGCCAGCACCCGCGGAGAGCTTTCCTACGAGCAGTACTTC. The gene calls are TRBV6-6 and TRBJ2-7; no clear D. V was pared by 7 bases and J by 1 base, with 14 bases between. The CDR3 length is 14 residues. Germline V lookup: CDR1 MNHNY, CDR2 SVGAGI (reference sequence).

The genes are TRBV30 and TRBJ2-1, with D possibly TRBD2 on 6 matching bases. The V gene's germline CDR1 is GTSNPN and CDR2 SVGIG (reference sequence). CDR3 length: 13 amino acids. Trimming left V 5 bases short and J 5 bases short, with 13 bases between. CDR3 sequence: CAWEAGTHNEQFF. The CDR3 DNA is TGTGCCTGGGAAGCGGGTACCCACAATGAGCAGTTCTTC.

The chain links TRBV19 to TRBJ1-2; D is undetermined. V was shortened by 8 bases and J by 3 bases, with 4 bases between the two germline ends. This CDR3 spans 10 amino acids. The V gene's germline CDR1 is LNHDA and CDR2 SQIVND (reference sequence). Written as DNA, the CDR3 is TGTGCCAGTTCCCACTATGGCTACACCTTC. Amino acid sequence: CASSHYGYTF. Together with reference TRBV19 and TRBJ1-2, the CDR3 gives the full variable domain: DGGITQSPKYLFRKEGQNVTLSCEQNLNHDAMYWYRQDPGQGLRLIYYSQIVNDFQKGDIAEGYSVSREKKESFPLTVTSAQKNPTAFYLCASSHYGYTFGSGTRLTVV.

This chain links TRBV5-1 with TRBJ2-5; perhaps TRBD2 as D (5 bases). Germline V CDR1 and CDR2: SGHRS, YFSETQ. Trimming shortened V by 4 bases and J by 2 bases, and 12 bases separated the two germline ends. The CDR3 length is 14 residues. CDR3 region: CASSPLGLQETQYF. CDR3 bases: TGCGCCAGCAGCCCGCTTGGACTGCAAGAGACCCAGTACTTC.

The rearrangement joins TRBV25-1 to TRBJ2-1; 12 bases align to TRBD2. The CDR3 spans 15 residues. V shed 3 bases, J shed 9 bases, and the junction held 6 bases outside the gene matches. CDR1 MGHDK and CDR2 SYGVNS come from the germline V gene. The CDR3 reads CASSDATSGSPEQFF. Here the CDR3 DNA reads TGTGCCAGCAGTGACGCGACTAGCGGGAGTCCTGAGCAGTTCTTC.

This chain links TRBV11-1 with TRBJ1-1; no clear D. This CDR3 region has 13 residues. Germline CDR1 reads SGHAT; CDR2 reads FQDESV (reference sequence). Trimming shortened V by 6 bases and J by 0 bases, and 8 bases separated the two germline ends. CDR3 coding DNA: TGTGCCAGCAGTTATTCTATGAACACTGAAGCTTTCTTT. Translation: CASSYSMNTEAFF.

This chain connects TRBV29-1 to TRBJ2-1, with D perhaps TRBD2 (6 bases). CDR1 is SQVTM, CDR2 ANQGSEA, per germline. Trimming removed 4 bases at V and 0 bases at J, with 7 bases between. This CDR3 has 13 residues. The CDR3 sequence is CSVVADSYNEQFF. In nucleotides, the CDR3 is TGCAGCGTTGTAGCGGACTCCTACAATGAGCAGTTCTTC.

The chain couples TRBV6-5 to TRBJ1-5; possible D gene TRBD1, 6 bases. Per germline, CDR1 MNHEY and CDR2 SVGAGI. Trimming removed 6 bases at V and 1 base at J, with 13 bases between. This CDR3 comprises 15 residues. The CDR3 protein is CASRLGGTSNQPQHF. DNA of the CDR3: TGTGCCAGCAGGCTAGGGGGGACCAGCAATCAGCCCCAGCATTTT.

This rearrangement joins TRBV7-2 to TRBJ2-3; 7 bases line up with TRBD2. The CDR3 sequence is 11 residues long. The ends lost 5 bases at V and 9 bases at J; junction bases unmatched: 2. Germline CDR1 SGHTA, CDR2 FQGNSA. The CDR3 is CASSPGGTQYF. CDR3 nucleotide sequence: TGTGCCAGCAGCCCCGGGGGGACGCAGTATTTT.

A single count supports this clone. The rearrangement uses TRBV10-3 and TRBJ2-3, with 7 bases fitting TRBD1. The V and J ends lost 0 bases and 5 bases, in that order; junction bases with no gene match: 5. CDR3 length equals 15 residues. Germline lookup yields CDR1 ENHRY and CDR2 SYGVKD. CDR3 coding DNA: TGTGCCATCAGTGAGTCAGGGGCAGGGGGAGATACGCAGTATTTT. Translated: CAISESGAGGDTQYF.

The chain employs TRBV9 and TRBJ2-6; the D is unclear. The CDR3 sequence is 14 residues long. Germline V CDR1 and CDR2: SGDLS, YYNGEE. The V and J ends lost 3 bases and 1 base respectively, with 5 bases between them. CDR3 region: CASSALSGANVLTF. The CDR3 region has the DNA TGTGCCAGCAGCGCCCTGTCTGGGGCCAACGTCCTGACTTTC. The variable domain in full, with the rest retrieved from reference TRBV9 and TRBJ2-6, is DSGVTQTPKHLITATGQRVTLRCSPRSGDLSVYWYQQSLDQGLQFLIQYYNGEERAKGNILERFSAQQFPDLHSELNLSSLELGDSALYFCASSALSGANVLTFGAGSRLTVL.

This chain links TRBV19 with TRBJ2-7; 11 bases are shared with TRBD1. This CDR3 comprises 13 residues. Germline trimming cut 8 bases from V and 6 bases from J; bases unmatched to any gene: 6. Germline-derived CDR1 and CDR2 are LNHDA and SQIVND (reference sequence). The CDR3 sequence: CASAGQGAGEQYF. The CDR3 nucleotides read TGTGCCAGTGCTGGACAGGGGGCAGGCGAGCAGTACTTC.

In DNA form, the CDR3 reads TGTGCCAGTAGGGACAGGGTGATGGAGCAGTTCTTC. It translates to CASRDRVMEQFF. The chain carries TRBV19 and TRBJ2-1, with 8 bases matching TRBD1. The CDR3 covers 12 residues. The ends lost 6 bases at V and 10 bases at J; junction bases unmatched: 5. The germline gives CDR1 LNHDA, CDR2 SQIVND (reference sequence).

J is TRBJ2-1 and V is TRBV18, with 9 bases identical to TRBD1. V lost 4 bases and J lost 10; bases outside the gene matches: 8. This CDR3 has 14 amino acids. Germline V gene data show CDR1 as KGHSH and CDR2 as LQKENI. CDR3 sequence (DNA): TGTGCCAGCTCACTTGGGACAGGGAGGGAAGAGCAGTTCTTC. Encoded protein: CASSLGTGREEQFF.

The CDR3 DNA sequence: TGTGCCTGGGGGGAAGGGAGGGCGAGGGTCGAGCAGTACTTC. Its translation: CAWGEGRARVEQYF. V and J are TRBV30 and TRBJ2-7; 7 bases agree with TRBD2. This CDR3 has 14 residues. Germline-derived CDR1 and CDR2 are GTSNPN and SVGIG (reference sequence). The junction had 13 bases not matched to a gene; V was cut back by 5 bases and J by 6 bases.

This clone has a handful of counts. This chain links TRBV6-5 with TRBJ1-4, with TRBD1 as a possible D gene (6 bases). The CDR3 runs to 14 residues. CDR1 is MNHEY, CDR2 SVGAGI, per germline. Trimming cost V 2 bases and J 10 bases, with 14 bases left between them. The DNA of the CDR3 is TGTGCCAGCAGTTACAGGGGGACTTTCGGAAAACTGTTTTTT. It encodes CASSYRGTFGKLFF.

The genes are TRBV5-8 and TRBJ1-5; D is undetermined. Germline values: CDR1 SGHTS, CDR2 YDEGEE. CDR3 length: 15 residues. V lost 2 bases to trimming and J lost 2 bases, with 11 bases between them. The CDR3 region is CASSFPGPRNQPQHF. The CDR3 bases are TGTGCCAGCAGCTTTCCGGGCCCTCGCAATCAGCCCCAGCATTTT.

This clone was observed a single time. The chain combines TRBV2 with TRBJ1-1, with a weak D call TRBD1 (6 bases). The CDR3 length is 16 residues. V lost 3 bases, J lost 0 bases, and 14 bases lay in between. Germline loops: CDR1 SNHLY, CDR2 FYNNEI. CDR3 loop: CASSEGAGYMNTEAFF. CDR3 DNA: TGTGCCAGCAGTGAGGGGGCAGGGTACATGAACACTGAAGCTTTCTTT.

The chain employs TRBV2 and TRBJ2-1; perhaps TRBD2 as D (5 bases). V lost 2 bases and J lost 2, with 10 bases in between. The CDR3 is 15 residues long. The germline V gene encodes CDR1 SNHLY and CDR2 FYNNEI. CDR3 nucleotide sequence: TGTGCCAGCAGTGAACTAGCAGTAACCTACAATGAGCAGTTCTTC. It yields the protein CASSELAVTYNEQFF.

This sequence joins TRBV27 and TRBJ2-7; 11 bases map to TRBD1. There are 17 residues in the CDR3. Losses at the gene ends were 4 bases for V and 4 bases for J; bases not matched to a gene: 12. Germline-derived CDR1 and CDR2 are MNHEY and SMNVEV (reference sequence). CDR3 coding DNA: TGTGCCAGCAGTTCCCAAACCCCAGGACAGGGGGCTTACGAGCAGTACTTC. Its protein is CASSSQTPGQGAYEQYF.